The entry below gives a single TCR beta chain sequence along with its context. This clonotype appeared a few times. Its antigen specificity is not known. No much larger clonotype is one base removed from it; base qualities were not supplied. The entry originates in a study of blood T cells in healthy people across ages (dated by TCRdb to the mid-2010s). Study-level background: In model experiments, template switching captured about one uniquely barcoded TCR beta cDNA molecule for every two T cells. The study measured age-related changes in TCR beta repertoire diversity using deep sequencing normalized with unique cDNA molecular identifiers. Donors of different ages were randomly distributed across sequencing lanes to avoid experimental bias. Two additional independent replicas of 1 million unique cDNA reads from the same blood draw were analyzed for two donors (one aged 18 to 30 and one aged 80 or older). The donors were split into four age groups: young (average about 16 years), middle-aged (nearly 40), aged (over 55) and long-lived (under 90). General study outcomes and caveats: Estimates of total diversity based on one million sequenced T cells were regarded as lower bounds and as underestimates. Compared with the aged group, more naive CD4+ T cells, fewer expanded clones and increased TCR diversity were shown by the long-lived group, suggesting age selection. Observed TCR beta diversity correlated strongly with the percentage of naive T cells measured by flow cytometry. Bulk unsorted PBMC profiling prevented conclusive comparison of naive and antigen-experienced compartments. Donor CMV infection status was unknown, potentially confounding age-related changes in expanded clonotypes. As age increased, observed TCR beta diversity per million T cells dropped in a roughly linear way, and a significant reduction was already evident by age 40.

Systemically healthy Caucasian individuals from Russia, around 39 in total and aged roughly 6 to 100 years, were included as donors. Each donor gave roughly 11 milliliters of peripheral blood, drawn into EDTA-treated Vacutainer tubes. PBMCs were isolated by Ficoll-Paque density-gradient centrifugation, with at least 6 million obtained per sample. Trizol reagent was used to extract total RNA from the PBMCs, yielding at least 5.5 micrograms per sample. The percentages of naive CD45RAhigh/CD27high T cells were determined by flow cytometry on a PBMC aliquot from every donor. The CDR3 sequence holds 12 residues, the cysteine and phenylalanine included. The read is trimmed to its CDR3 DNA, 36 bases read in frame from base 1. The V end loses 3 bases and the J end loses 11 bases, and a stretch of 13 bases separates them. Receptors were amplified or captured by 5' RACE. The sample was run on an Illumina HiSeq 2500. A second roughly 6 to 12 cycle PCR used a sample-barcoded 5' primer and a J-beta primer mix. A template-switch 5' adaptor carrying 12 random nucleotides introduced a unique molecular identifier onto each TCR beta cDNA molecule. At least 3 million CDR3-containing paired-end reads were obtained from each sample. First-strand cDNA was synthesized from all RNA with the Mint cDNA synthesis kit, primed by a TRBC-specific oligonucleotide. Following uracil-DNA glycosylase treatment, a first 18-cycle PCR with universal primers M1SS and BC2_uni_R was performed on all cDNA. Per the original workflow: For normalization, 1 million high-quality reads, each with a distinct molecular identifier, were randomly selected from each sample. Reads sharing molecular identifiers were discarded rather than binned into consensus sequences. CDR3 identification, clonotype clustering and error correction used MiTCR with a Q25 quality threshold and the strictest error-elimination algorithm. Lower-bound total TCR beta diversity was estimated with a nonparametric unseen species model using Euler transformation. Starting from the raw public reads, TCRdb applied fastp trimming at Q25, assembled clones with MiXCR and retained in-frame beta chains. Each CDR3 protein appears once, grouped with its most common genes and DNA. Here the V and J calls rest on TCRdb's processing, not on the authors' analysis. The sample contains hundreds of thousands of distinct CDR3 sequences, about 36% of them found a single time. 10% to 15% of the sample comes from the top ten.

The TCR originated in a man aged 18 to 30 in good health. The chain is assembled from TRBV12-3 or TRBV12-4 and TRBJ2-5, with no D gene named confidently. Sequences were obtained from blood. DNA sequence: TGTGCCAGCAGTTTCATCTACAATGAGCAGTACTTC. This gives the protein CASSFIYNEQYF.